These 6 T cell receptor beta chains originate from one sample sequenced in a study of CD8 T cells in Susac syndrome. Reverse transcription used roughly 0.45 to 1 ug RNA and random hexamers. Via MiXCR, TCRdb re-called the immunoSEQ multiplex PCR reads, giving one row per CDR3 protein. The sample has some 120,000 distinct CDR3 sequences; 90% to 95% are singletons. The sequencing input was CD4+ T cells from PBMCs. Receptors originate from a human donor in good health.

This sequence joins TRBV7-2 and TRBJ2-7; D is undetermined. Between the trimmed V and J ends, which lost 5 bases and 3 bases, there was a span of 5 bases. The CDR3 runs to 11 residues. CDR1 is SGHTA and CDR2 is FQGNSA in the germline V gene. Here the CDR3 DNA reads TGTGCCAGCAGCGCGCACTACGAGCAGTACTTC. Its protein product is CASSAHYEQYF.

The chain couples TRBV3-1 to TRBJ2-5; D may be TRBD2 (5 bases). The CDR3 is made up of 15 amino acids. V lost 2 bases and J lost 3, with 13 bases in between. The V gene's germline CDR1 is LGHDT and CDR2 YNNKEL (reference sequence). CDR3 sequence (DNA): TGTGCCAGCAGCCAAAACCCACGGGGAGAAGAGACCCAGTACTTC. The encoded protein is CASSQNPRGEETQYF.

The chain joins TRBV6-5 to TRBJ2-5; no firm D call. The V gene's germline CDR1 is MNHEY and CDR2 SVGAGI. V was trimmed by 5 bases and J by 2 bases, leaving 12 bases between them. The CDR3 is made up of 14 amino acids. This chain's CDR3 is CASSRKRSQETQYF. CDR3 coding DNA: TGTGCCAGCAGTCGTAAGAGGTCGCAAGAGACCCAGTACTTC.

The chain recombines TRBV7-9 with TRBJ2-7; possibly TRBD2 for D (5 bases). CDR1 SEHNR and CDR2 FQNEAQ come from the germline V gene (reference sequence). CDR3 length: 15 amino acids. V lost 2 bases and J 2 bases, leaving 13 bases between the germline ends. DNA for the CDR3: TGTGCCAGCAGCTTAAGGTCGGGGTTAGCCTACGAGCAGTACTTC. This translates into CASSLRSGLAYEQYF.

CDR3 loop: CASSLSRSSYNEQFF. CDR3 nucleotides: TGTGCCAGCAGCCTAAGCAGGAGCTCCTACAATGAGCAGTTCTTC. The chain has TRBV28 and TRBJ2-1; D gene ambiguous. Germline assignment: CDR1 MDHEN and CDR2 SYDVKM. This CDR3 is 15 amino acids long. Trimming took off 6 bases at V and 0 bases at J, with 12 bases between the two ends. The variable domain in full, completed from reference TRBV28 and TRBJ2-1, reads DVKVTQSSRYLVKRTGEKVFLECVQDMDHENMFWYRQDPGLGLRLIYFSYDVKMKEKGDIPEGYSVSREKKERFSLILESASTNQTSMYLCASSLSRSSYNEQFFGPGTRLTVL.

The DNA for the CDR3 is TGTGCCAGCAGCCAAACATGGTATCATGGCTACACCTTC. Translating gives CASSQTWYHGYTF. V is TRBV3-1 and J is TRBJ1-2; D is ambiguous. V gave up 2 bases and J gave up 6 bases, with 10 bases separating them. CDR3 length equals 13 residues. Germline V gene sequence: CDR1 LGHDT, CDR2 YNNKEL (reference sequence).